This TCR beta chain emerged from a study of human T cells and chemical hapten exposure. Study-level information: Donors were sensitized with 2% DPC on the upper inner arm.

A single record per CDR3 protein comes from TCRdb applying MiXCR to the RACE reads. Among 150,000 or so distinct CDR3 sequences listed, about 14% were seen once. Time point: patch test 1, 2 weeks after DPC sensitization. The treatment here: therapeutic diphenylcyclopropenone sensitization with weekly scalp DPC. Patches went on only after blood had been drawn each time. Trimming removed 4 bases from V and 4 bases from J, with 12 bases in between. Germline assignment: CDR1 SGDLS and CDR2 YYNGEE. This CDR3 has 14 residues. The sequenced sample was whole blood, obtained in connection with sensitization to the hapten diphenylcyclopropenone (DPC). The rearrangement links TRBV9 to TRBJ1-3; D possibly corresponds to TRBD1 (6 bases). This TCR derives from a woman under 40 with alopecia areata. Some clones in this sample may be carry-over from other donors' samples. For the CDR3, the DNA is TGTGCCAGCAGCACAGGGTCTTCAGGAAACACCATATATTTT. It yields the protein CASSTGSSGNTIYF. Full variable domain (remainder filled in from reference TRBV9 and TRBJ1-3): DSGVTQTPKHLITATGQRVTLRCSPRSGDLSVYWYQQSLDQGLQFLIQYYNGEERAKGNILERFSAQQFPDLHSELNLSSLELGDSALYFCASSTGSSGNTIYFGEGSWLTVV.